The 12 T cell receptor beta chains below all came from one sample that was sequenced in a study of blood T cells in healthy people across ages. Then a second PCR, running roughly 6 to 12 cycles, was carried out with a sample-barcoded 5' primer and a J-beta primer mix. TCRdb ran MiXCR on the 5' RACE reads and lists one entry per CDR3 protein. Found here are some 1.7 million distinct CDR3 sequences, 28% of them singletons; the top ten hold 7.7%. Sequencing used blood. Source of these receptors: a woman aged 30 to 39 in good health.

This chain uses TRBV7-2 with TRBJ2-3; D not resolved. Trimming cost V 6 bases and J 6 bases, with 13 bases left between them. The CDR3 totals 13 residues. Germline CDR1 reads SGHTA; CDR2 reads FQGNSA. CDR3 amino acids: CASRDGSWDTQYF. CDR3 DNA sequence: TGTGCCAGCAGAGATGGATCCTGGGATACGCAGTATTTT.

This clonotype was counted at least ten times. The V gene is TRBV7-2, the J gene TRBJ2-6; no clear D gene. Germline V gives CDR1 SGHTA, CDR2 FQGNSA. This CDR3 comprises 16 residues. Trimming shortened V by 5 bases and J by 0 bases, and 11 bases separated the two germline ends. The CDR3 region has the DNA TGTGCCAGCAGCCTAAGTAGGGTCTCTGGGGCCAACGTCCTGACTTTC. Amino acids: CASSLSRVSGANVLTF.

This clonotype occurred a few times. The chain uses TRBV28 and TRBJ1-2; D gene ambiguous. The V end was cut by 8 bases, the J end by 2 bases, with 15 bases between. This CDR3 region has 14 residues. Germline loops: CDR1 MDHEN, CDR2 SYDVKM. The CDR3 bases are TGTGCCAGCTTGCGGGGAGATGGGAACTATGGCTACACCTTC. Translating gives CASLRGDGNYGYTF.

The rearrangement links TRBV5-1 to TRBJ1-1; TRBD1 aligns across 7 bases. Looked up from germline, CDR1 is SGHRS and CDR2 is YFSETQ. This CDR3 is 16 amino acids long. Trimming at V came to 0 bases and at J to 0 bases, leaving 5 bases not matched to a gene. The CDR3 sequence: CASSLATGTMNTEAFF. The CDR3 DNA reads TGCGCCAGCAGCTTGGCGACAGGGACCATGAACACTGAAGCTTTCTTT. Full variable domain (outside the CDR3, taken from reference TRBV5-1 and TRBJ1-1): KAGVTQTPRYLIKTRGQQVTLSCSPISGHRSVSWYQQTPGQGLQFLFEYFSETQRNKGNFPGRFSGRQFSNSRSEMNVSTLELGDSALYLCASSLATGTMNTEAFFGQGTRLTVV.

This chain connects TRBV7-2 to TRBJ2-3; the match to TRBD2 covers 11 bases. The CDR3 is 17 residues long. Trimming at V came to 1 base and at J to 6 bases, leaving 9 bases not matched to a gene. Germline V CDR1 and CDR2: SGHTA, FQGNSA. CDR3 sequence: CASSLVASGGPGDTQYF. CDR3 nucleotides: TGTGCCAGCAGCTTAGTAGCTAGCGGGGGGCCAGGGGATACGCAGTATTTT.

A few counts support this clonotype. CDR3 coding DNA: TGCGCCAGCAGCGCTCCAGGGTCGGCTTATGGCTACACCTTC. Encoded protein: CASSAPGSAYGYTF. This chain uses TRBV5-1 with TRBJ1-2, with D perhaps matching TRBD1 (5 bases). CDR1 is SGHRS, CDR2 YFSETQ, per germline. V shed 4 bases and J shed 5 bases, with 15 bases lying between them. The CDR3 extends over 14 amino acids. The full variable domain, with the rest looked up from reference TRBV5-1 and TRBJ1-2, is KAGVTQTPRYLIKTRGQQVTLSCSPISGHRSVSWYQQTPGQGLQFLFEYFSETQRNKGNFPGRFSGRQFSNSRSEMNVSTLELGDSALYLCASSAPGSAYGYTFGSGTRLTVV.

This clonotype turned up a few times. One end of the junction is discordant with germline, which a read error may explain. The CDR3 protein is CTSSLGRELGANVLTF. As DNA, the CDR3 is TGTACCAGCAGTTTAGGAAGGGAATTAGGGGCCAACGTCCTGACTTTC. The V gene is TRBV12-3 or TRBV12-4, the J gene TRBJ2-6, with D unclear. The CDR3 sequence is 16 residues long.

This clonotype showed up many times. The chain is built from TRBV12-3 or TRBV12-4 and TRBJ2-1; D gene unclear. This CDR3 comprises 11 residues. The V gene lost 2 bases and the J gene lost 9 bases, with 5 bases spanning the gap. The CDR3 reads CASSLTSEQFF. For the CDR3, the DNA is TGTGCCAGCAGTTTAACGAGTGAGCAGTTCTTC.

There are a few counts of this clonotype. The chain has TRBV5-4 and TRBJ2-1; tentative D call: TRBD1 (6 bases). Trimming pared 3 bases from V and 7 bases from J, leaving 17 bases between. CDR3 length equals 15 residues. Germline V lookup: CDR1 SGHNT, CDR2 YYREEE (reference sequence). CDR3 in DNA: TGTGCCAGCAGCTCGGGACACGTCCGGGGAAATGAGCAGTTCTTC. It encodes CASSSGHVRGNEQFF.

This clonotype was counted ten times or more. The chain joins TRBV27 to TRBJ2-3, with a possible D match to TRBD1 (5 bases). V was pared by 6 bases and J by 6 bases, with 13 bases between. CDR3 length: 13 residues. The V gene's germline CDR1 is MNHEY and CDR2 SMNVEV (reference sequence). In DNA form, the CDR3 reads TGTGCCAGCAGCCCCAGGGTTGGGGATACGCAGTATTTT. This gives the protein CASSPRVGDTQYF.

The J gene is TRBJ1-4, the V gene TRBV20-1, with D hard to call. V lost 6 bases to trimming and J lost 0 bases, with 8 bases between them. CDR3 length: 13 amino acids. CDR1 DFQATT and CDR2 SNEGSKA come from the germline V gene (reference sequence). The CDR3: CSARNATNEKLFF. CDR3 in DNA: TGCAGTGCCAGAAATGCAACTAATGAAAAACTGTTTTTT.

The V and J genes are TRBV30 and TRBJ2-5; D might be TRBD1 (5 bases). The CDR3 runs to 14 residues. Between the trimmed V and J ends, which lost 3 bases and 11 bases, there was a span of 22 bases. Germline V gene lookup returns CDR1 GTSNPN and CDR2 SVGIG (reference sequence). The CDR3 spells CAWSQGTQELGQYF. DNA for the CDR3: TGTGCCTGGAGCCAGGGAACCCAAGAATTAGGGCAGTACTTC.